This T cell receptor beta chain appears in the sequencing data of a study of regulatory T cells in long-lasting Graves disease. V lost 2 bases, J lost 3 bases, and 16 bases lay in between. The CDR3 has 16 residues. From germline, CDR1 is SGHAT and CDR2 FQNNGV. This clonotype was found many times. Antigen specificity is unknown. General observations from the study: Compared with new cases, persistent Graves' patients showed reduced TCR diversity.

Arm-PCR of CDR3 regions and iRepertoire HTBI primers were the basis on which TCR beta libraries were built. TCRdb recomputed calls from the multiplex PCR reads with MiXCR, one row per CDR3 protein. The data contain under 500,000 distinct CDR3 sequences, less than 25% of them singletons. The time point: persistent/refractory GD, antithyroid drugs over 5 years with positive TRAb. RNA from PBMCs was the source of the TCR library. The receptor comes from a female donor with Graves disease. Source: peripheral blood mononuclear cells (PBMCs), taken when the disease was refractory, from a patient treated with antithyroid drugs. The chain combines TRBV11-2 with TRBJ2-5; D possibly corresponds to TRBD1 (6 bases). This CDR3 is CASSLNRQASKETQYF. CDR3 in DNA: TGTGCCAGCAGCTTAAACCGACAGGCGAGTAAAGAGACCCAGTACTTC.